This TCR beta chain was recorded in a study of blood T cell repertoires in COVID-19. The CDR3 is 16 amino acids. The germline gives CDR1 SGHRS, CDR2 YFSETQ. V lost 4 bases to trimming and J lost 5 bases, with 21 bases between them. Assay: immunoSEQ multiplex PCR; the TCRdb copy retains only in-frame clones and omits some. The data show about 94,000 clones, with about 80% seen just once and 6.3% held by the top ten. V gene TRBV5-1 combines with J gene TRBJ1-1; maybe TRBD1 (6 bases). The receptor comes from a man aged 55 to 69 with acute or convalescent COVID-19. Sequenced sample: peripheral blood. The CDR3 loop is CASSDHPDRRSTEAFF. The CDR3 DNA reads as TGCGCCAGCAGCGACCACCCCGACAGGCGCAGTACTGAAGCTTTCTTT.